Presented here are 25 T cell receptor beta chains from one specimen sequenced in a study of cytomegalovirus exposure and HLA in healthy donors. The primer mix had 60 Vbeta and 13 Jbeta primers. Generated by immunoSEQ multiplex PCR, the TCRdb table keeps only in-frame clones and is missing some. The sample has approximately 210,000 clones, around 86% seen once. The sample taken for sequencing was PBMCs. The receptors here all came from a woman under 30 in good health and CMV-seronegative.

The CDR3 here is CAITRQGSYEQYF. The CDR3 region has the DNA TGTGCCATCACCAGACAGGGATCCTACGAGCAGTACTTC. This chain connects TRBV10-3 to TRBJ2-7; 7 nucleotides align to TRBD1. CDR3 length: 13 amino acids. Germline V CDR1 and CDR2: ENHRY, SYGVKD. Trimming took 7 bases from V and 1 from J; bases not matched to a gene: 4.

The chain has TRBV6-5 and TRBJ1-1, with 8 bases matching TRBD1. With 1 base clipped from V and 2 bases from J, the junction kept 3 bases outside the gene matches. CDR3 length: 15 residues. CDR1 is MNHEY and CDR2 is SVGAGI in the germline V gene. The CDR3 spells CASSYWGQVNTEAFF. Here the CDR3 DNA reads TGTGCCAGCAGTTACTGGGGACAGGTCAACACTGAAGCTTTCTTT.

J is TRBJ2-1 and V is TRBV5-8; tentative D call: TRBD2 (6 bases). Germline loops: CDR1 SGHTS, CDR2 YDEGEE. The length of the CDR3 is 15 residues. Trimming took off 4 bases at V and 6 bases at J, with 17 bases between the two ends. CDR3 bases: TGTGCCAGCAGCCAAGGAGGGAATATAGGCAATGAGCAGTTCTTC. This sequence encodes CASSQGGNIGNEQFF.

This clone was seen a single time. This chain links TRBV29-1 with TRBJ1-5, with 8 bases aligning to TRBD1. CDR1 SQVTM and CDR2 ANQGSEA come from the germline V gene. V was clipped by 5 bases and J by 4 bases; unmatched bases: 1. This CDR3 is built from 12 residues. CDR3 sequence: CSVQGANQPQHF. CDR3 in DNA: TGCAGCGTTCAGGGGGCTAATCAGCCCCAGCATTTT.

J is TRBJ1-2 and V is TRBV6-5, with TRBD1 as a possible D gene (5 bases). CDR1 MNHEY and CDR2 SVGAGI come from the germline V gene. This CDR3 has 15 amino acids. The ends were cut back, 7 bases at V and 4 bases at J, with 19 bases in the middle. For the CDR3, the DNA is TGTGCCAGCATCCCACGGCGGGGCTTGGCCTATGGCTACACCTTC. Its protein product is CASIPRRGLAYGYTF.

V gene TRBV5-1 combines with J gene TRBJ1-3; the match to TRBD1 covers 8 bases. The CDR3 extends over 14 amino acids. V lost 5 bases, J lost 4 bases, and 5 bases stayed unmatched. The germline V gene encodes CDR1 SGHRS and CDR2 YFSETQ. The DNA of the CDR3 is TGCGCCAGCAGTCTCGACAGGGGCGGAAACACCATATATTTT. This translates into CASSLDRGGNTIYF.

The gene calls are TRBV4-3 and TRBJ2-1; D is perhaps TRBD1 (6 bases). CDR1 LGHNA and CDR2 YSLEER come from the germline V gene. CDR3 length equals 16 residues. With 0 bases removed from V and 0 bases from J, the gap between germline ends came to 9 bases. For the CDR3, the DNA is TGCGCCAGCAGCCAAGATCCCAGGGGCTCCTACAATGAGCAGTTCTTC. Translation: CASSQDPRGSYNEQFF.

This sequence joins TRBV20-1 and TRBJ2-1; no definite D call. The germline gives CDR1 DFQATT, CDR2 SNEGSKA (reference sequence). Trimming took off 6 bases at V and 9 bases at J, with 9 bases between the two ends. The length of the CDR3 is 10 residues. The CDR3 protein is CSAEAGEQFF. CDR3 nucleotides: TGCAGTGCCGAGGCCGGTGAGCAGTTCTTC.

This sequence joins TRBV9 and TRBJ2-7; no clear D gene. The CDR3 is 13 amino acids. Per the germline V gene, CDR1 is SGDLS and CDR2 is YYNGEE. V was clipped by 4 bases and J by 0 bases, with 8 bases between them. The CDR3 DNA is TGTGCCAGCAGCATCTCGAGCTCCTACGAGCAGTACTTC. Translated: CASSISSSYEQYF.

The table lists this clone with many counts. The gene calls are TRBV6-4 and TRBJ1-5, with TRBD1 matching over 7 bases. Germline trimming cut 5 bases from V and 3 bases from J; bases unmatched to any gene: 4. CDR1 is MRHNA and CDR2 is SNTAGT in the germline V gene. This CDR3 contains 14 residues. The CDR3 loop reads CASSPGTANQPQHF. The CDR3 DNA is TGTGCCAGCAGTCCTGGGACAGCCAATCAGCCCCAGCATTTT.

A remark on this clone: Other DNA sequences from this sample encode an identical CDR3 as well. The chain recombines TRBV5-1 with TRBJ2-5; D possibly corresponds to TRBD2 (5 bases). CDR1 is SGHRS, CDR2 YFSETQ, per germline. Trimming took off 0 bases at V and 2 bases at J, with 8 bases between the two ends. This CDR3 is 14 amino acids long. CDR3 DNA sequence: TGCGCCAGCAGCTTGGGAGGAGGTCAAGAGACCCAGTACTTC. It encodes CASSLGGGQETQYF.

This chain uses TRBV6-1 with TRBJ1-2, with D hard to call. The CDR3 has 14 residues. V was cut by 0 bases and J by 0 bases, with 5 bases left in between. The germline V gene has CDR1 MNHNS and CDR2 SASEGT. The DNA for the CDR3 is TGTGCCAGCAGTGAAGCCGGAGCTAACTATGGCTACACCTTC. It is translated as CASSEAGANYGYTF.

V usage is TRBV4-1 and J usage is TRBJ1-5; 12 nucleotides align to TRBD1. Trimming cost V 0 bases and J 5 bases; bases outside gene matches: 8. The length of the CDR3 is 18 residues. Germline assignment: CDR1 MGHRA and CDR2 YSYEKL. The CDR3 here is CASSQDPGTGGSYQPQHF. The CDR3 nucleotides are TGCGCCAGCAGCCAAGATCCCGGGACAGGGGGCTCGTATCAGCCCCAGCATTTT.

In this sample, this clone turned up a few times. The rearrangement uses TRBV7-9 and TRBJ1-5; TRBD1 aligns across 9 bases. V trimming: 5 bases; J trimming: 4 bases; junction bases outside the gene matches: 6. Germline V CDR1 and CDR2: SEHNR, FQNEAQ (reference sequence). CDR3 length: 15 residues. The CDR3 DNA reads as TGTGCCAGCAGCCACGGGACAGGGCCAAATCAGCCCCAGCATTTT. Protein: CASSHGTGPNQPQHF. Based on the CDR3 plus reference TRBV7-9 and TRBJ1-5, the full variable domain is DTGVSQNPRHKITKRGQNVTFRCDPISEHNRLYWYRQTLGQGPEFLTYFQNEAQLEKSRLLSDRFSAERPKGSFSTLEIQRTEQGDSAMYLCASSHGTGPNQPQHFGDGTRLSIL.

This chain links TRBV30 with TRBJ2-2; D remains unclear. Germline CDR1 reads GTSNPN; CDR2 reads SVGIG (reference sequence). V lost 0 bases and J 6 bases, leaving 8 bases between the germline ends. The CDR3 extends over 13 amino acids. CDR3 nucleotides: TGTGCCTGGAGTGTACTAACCCCCGGGGAGCTGTTTTTT. It specifies CAWSVLTPGELFF. Full variable domain (outside the CDR3, taken from reference TRBV30 and TRBJ2-2): SQTIHQWPATLVQPVGSPLSLECTVEGTSNPNLYWYRQAAGRGLQLLFYSVGIGQISSEVPQNLSASRPQDRQFILSSKKLLLSDSGFYLCAWSVLTPGELFFGEGSRLTVL.

The rearrangement uses TRBV20-1 and TRBJ2-7, with D possibly being TRBD1 (6 bases). The CDR3 covers 10 residues. Germline V lookup: CDR1 DFQATT, CDR2 SNEGSKA (reference sequence). V shed 5 bases and J shed 9 bases, with 11 bases lying between them. CDR3: CSASQGWQYF. CDR3 DNA sequence: TGCAGTGCTTCACAGGGTTGGCAGTACTTC.

This chain joins TRBV7-2 and TRBJ2-1; D is undetermined. Germline CDR1 is SGHTA and CDR2 is FQGNSA. The CDR3 consists of 15 residues. V lost 1 base and J 0 bases, leaving 7 bases between the germline ends. CDR3 sequence reads: CASSLGAASYNEQFF. The CDR3 DNA reads as TGTGCCAGCAGCTTAGGCGCGGCCTCCTACAATGAGCAGTTCTTC.

A single count supports this clone. This rearrangement joins TRBV2 to TRBJ1-1; a weak D match, TRBD1 (5 bases). Germline-derived CDR1 and CDR2 are SNHLY and FYNNEI. The CDR3 contains 12 residues. The V end lost 8 bases, the J end lost 1 base, and 8 bases lay between the germline ends. This CDR3 is CASDRGNTEAFF. In nucleotides, the CDR3 is TGTGCCAGCGACAGAGGGAACACTGAAGCTTTCTTT.

The gene calls are TRBV18 and TRBJ2-7; D is possibly TRBD1 (6 bases). The V gene lost 0 bases and the J gene lost 2 bases, with 14 bases spanning the gap. The germline V gene encodes CDR1 KGHSH and CDR2 LQKENI. The CDR3 is made up of 16 amino acids. This CDR3 reads CASSPPYQGSPYEQYF. The CDR3 region has the DNA TGTGCCAGCTCACCACCGTATCAGGGGTCCCCCTACGAGCAGTACTTC.

The chain recombines TRBV5-5 with TRBJ2-7, with TRBD1 matching over 12 bases. The CDR3 runs 16 residues. V lost 4 bases and J lost 7; bases outside the gene matches: 12. From germline, CDR1 is SGHKS and CDR2 YYEKEE (reference sequence). CDR3 in amino acids: CASSGIPGQGAWEQYF. The DNA of the CDR3 is TGTGCCAGCAGCGGAATTCCGGGACAGGGGGCATGGGAGCAGTACTTC.

The chain carries TRBV19 and TRBJ1-2; TRBD1 aligns across 9 bases. Looked up from germline, CDR1 is LNHDA and CDR2 is SQIVND (reference sequence). V shed 3 bases and J 0 bases; nucleotides not matched to a gene: 2. The CDR3 has 15 residues. This CDR3 reads CASSIGQGTNYGYTF. The CDR3 bases are TGTGCCAGTAGTATCGGACAGGGGACTAACTATGGCTACACCTTC.

This chain joins TRBV5-8 and TRBJ2-7; no reliable D call. CDR1 and CDR2 (germline): SGHTS, YDEGEE. Trimming removed 0 bases from V and 2 bases from J, with 12 bases in between. This CDR3 spans 15 amino acids. The CDR3 DNA reads TGTGCCAGCAGCTTGGTTTTTCAGGAAACCTACGAGCAGTACTTC. Encoded protein: CASSLVFQETYEQYF.

This chain uses TRBV27 with TRBJ1-6; no clear D. Looked up from germline, CDR1 is MNHEY and CDR2 is SMNVEV (reference sequence). Trimming removed 8 bases at V and 6 bases at J, with 11 bases between. This CDR3 is built from 13 residues. The DNA of the CDR3 is TGTGCCAGCGCGCTACTAAGTAATTCACCCCTCCACTTT. It encodes CASALLSNSPLHF.

V usage is TRBV6-1 and J usage is TRBJ1-5; TRBD1 is a possible D gene (5 bases). CDR1 and CDR2 (germline): MNHNS, SASEGT. Between the trimmed V and J ends, which lost 7 bases and 9 bases, there was a span of 16 bases. The CDR3 runs 13 residues. CDR3 region: CASIGTAARPQHF. DNA for the CDR3: TGTGCCAGCATTGGGACTGCCGCGAGGCCCCAGCATTTT.

The V gene is TRBV19, the J gene TRBJ1-5; 8 positions agree with TRBD1. V was clipped by 5 bases and J by 4 bases; unmatched bases: 4. CDR1 is LNHDA, CDR2 SQIVND, per germline (reference sequence). This CDR3 is 14 amino acids long. The CDR3, as DNA: TGTGCCAGTAGTGTCACAGGGGGAAATCAGCCCCAGCATTTT. Translation: CASSVTGGNQPQHF.